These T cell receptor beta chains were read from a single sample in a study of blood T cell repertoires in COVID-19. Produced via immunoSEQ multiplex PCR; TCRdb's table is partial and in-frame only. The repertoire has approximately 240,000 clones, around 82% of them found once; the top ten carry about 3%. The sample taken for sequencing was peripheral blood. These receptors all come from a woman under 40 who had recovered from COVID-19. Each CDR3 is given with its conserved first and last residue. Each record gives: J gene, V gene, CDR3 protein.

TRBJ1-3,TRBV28,CASSSPGRGDTIYF
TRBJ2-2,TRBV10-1,CASSEYRGRGTGELFF
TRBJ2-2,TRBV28,CASSWTGGSIGTGELFF
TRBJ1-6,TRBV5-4,CASSGGQGANSPLHF
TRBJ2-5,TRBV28,CASSAFASGTGDLGETQYF
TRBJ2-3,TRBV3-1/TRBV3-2,CASTPNGEPDTQYF
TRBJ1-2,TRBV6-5,CASSHDSLQGWGYTF
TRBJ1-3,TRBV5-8,CASSLERGHAGNTIYF
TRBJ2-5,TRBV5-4,CASSDAGTGGKETQYF
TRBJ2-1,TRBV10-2,CASSLTNGLIDNEQFF
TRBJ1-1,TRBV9,CASSVPGGEGNTEAFF